This T cell receptor beta chain emerged from a study of blood T cell repertoires in COVID-19. Overall study: From T cells, B-cell-depleted T cells, or PBMCs came the material, which was cDNA or gDNA.

Cohort placement rested on clinical history that participants reported themselves. The authors' processing: From reference gene primer amplification, estimates of nucleated cell counts were derived. TCRdb's table, derived via immunoSEQ multiplex PCR, lists solely in-frame clones and lacks some. For V, J and clone size, that table is used; D and trimming come from the DNA. Of hundreds of thousands of clones in the sample, around 87% are singletons; the top ten hold around 1%. The CDR3 extends over 15 amino acids. V lost 4 bases, J lost 7 bases, and 10 bases stayed unmatched. CDR1 and CDR2 from the germline V gene are SGHRS and YFSETQ.

This TCR came from a man aged 18 to 35 who had recovered from COVID-19. The sequenced sample consisted of PBMCs or T cells enriched from blood (not recorded which). The chain links TRBV5-1 to TRBJ1-1; 10 bases line up with TRBD1. CDR3 DNA: TGCGCCAGCAGCCCACACGACAGGGGGCTTTTTGAAGCTTTCTTT. This codes for CASSPHDRGLFEAFF.